A single sample gave rise to the 17 T cell receptor beta chains below, sequenced in a study of beta chain features in type 1 diabetes. Expressed TCRB transcripts got sequenced, as all isolated RNA was reverse transcribed. Assay used: immunoSEQ multiplex PCR; TCRdb lists only in-frame clones, some missing. The sample holds 300,000 to 350,000 clones, about 13% seen once. Study-wide points: TCRB CDR3s from Type 1 diabetes patients were moderately but significantly shorter in all four CD4+ subsets.

Their recognized antigens are unknown. Material: naive CD4+ T cells from blood. These receptor sequences come from a woman aged 18-30 years with type 1 diabetes.

The chain has TRBV11-2 and TRBJ2-7; 9 bases agree with TRBD1. The CDR3 loop spans 15 amino acids. Per the germline V gene, CDR1 is SGHAT and CDR2 is FQNNGV. V was clipped by 4 bases and J by 4 bases; unmatched bases: 8. The CDR3 loop is CASSSPGQGSYEQYF. In DNA, the CDR3 is TGTGCCAGCAGCTCCCCGGGACAGGGATCGTACGAGCAGTACTTC.

In this sample, this clone turned up a few times. This sequence joins TRBV30 and TRBJ1-2; 9 nucleotides match TRBD1. Unmatched junction bases numbered 4, after V lost 4 bases and J lost 4 bases. Germline loops: CDR1 GTSNPN, CDR2 SVGIG (reference sequence). This CDR3 has 13 amino acids. CDR3 protein: CAWNLGQGYGYTF. The CDR3 DNA reads as TGTGCCTGGAATTTGGGACAGGGCTATGGCTACACCTTC.

This chain uses TRBV29-1 with TRBJ1-2, with 11 bases matching TRBD1. Germline loops: CDR1 SQVTM, CDR2 ANQGSEA. This CDR3 region has 16 residues. V lost 4 bases, J lost 6 bases, and 13 bases stayed unmatched. CDR3 in DNA: TGCAGCGTTGGTTCTAGATGGGGACAGGGGGTTCATGGCTACACCTTC. This encodes CSVGSRWGQGVHGYTF.

With respect to this clone: Other DNA sequences within the sample encode an identical CDR3. The rearrangement uses TRBV19 and TRBJ1-1; possible D gene TRBD1, 5 bases. CDR1 and CDR2 (germline): LNHDA, SQIVND (reference sequence). V lost 3 bases and J 1 base, leaving 6 bases between the germline ends. The CDR3 contains 13 residues. Written as DNA, the CDR3 is TGTGCCAGTAGTATCACAGGGAACACTGAAGCTTTCTTT. Encoded protein: CASSITGNTEAFF.

This clone was counted between two and nine times. The chain has TRBV29-1 and TRBJ2-3; TRBD1 is a possible D gene (6 bases). Per germline, CDR1 SQVTM and CDR2 ANQGSEA. The CDR3 consists of 13 residues. V lost 7 bases, J lost 1 base, and 12 bases lay in between. The chain's CDR3 is CSAARQGTDTQYF. CDR3 nucleotide sequence: TGCAGCGCCGCAAGACAGGGCACAGATACGCAGTATTTT.

In this sample, this clone turned up a few times. This chain uses TRBV5-1 with TRBJ1-1, with D possibly being TRBD1 (6 bases). There are 16 residues in the CDR3. The germline V gene encodes CDR1 SGHRS and CDR2 YFSETQ. V lost 0 bases and J lost 4, with 16 bases in between. DNA of the CDR3: TGCGCCAGCAGCTTGGGCCCACCGGGACAAGGCACTGAAGCTTTCTTT. This encodes CASSLGPPGQGTEAFF.

This clone was counted a few times. The chain employs TRBV10-3 and TRBJ2-7; 8 bases agree with TRBD1. CDR1 ENHRY and CDR2 SYGVKD come from the germline V gene. V dropped 5 bases and J dropped 0; count of bases not matched to a gene: 6. The CDR3 consists of 15 residues. The CDR3 bases are TGTGCCATCAGTAGGACAGGGCAGACCTCCTACGAGCAGTACGTC. Its protein product is CAISRTGQTSYEQYV.

This clone was seen more than once but under ten times. The chain carries TRBV11-2 and TRBJ1-5; 7 positions agree with TRBD1. The CDR3 is 14 amino acids. The ends lost 2 bases at V and 3 bases at J; junction bases unmatched: 1. Germline V CDR1 and CDR2: SGHAT, FQNNGV. The CDR3: CASSLQGDNQPQHF. The CDR3 nucleotides are TGTGCCAGCAGCTTACAGGGGGACAATCAGCCCCAGCATTTT.

This clone has a handful of counts. The chain uses TRBV18 and TRBJ1-2; 8 positions match TRBD1. The CDR3 is 14 amino acids. Germline CDR1 reads KGHSH; CDR2 reads LQKENI. V trimming: 6 bases; J trimming: 2 bases; junction bases outside the gene matches: 5. This CDR3 reads CASSEAGGNYGYTF. The CDR3 DNA is TGTGCCAGCTCCGAAGCAGGGGGCAACTATGGCTACACCTTC.

CDR3 in amino acids: CASSLDGLLYF. CDR3 nucleotides: TGCGCCAGCAGCTTGGACGGACTTTTGTACTTC. The chain employs TRBV5-1 and TRBJ2-7, with a weak D call TRBD2 (5 bases). Trimming took off 0 bases at V and 12 bases at J, with 10 bases between the two ends. The CDR3 is 11 residues long. Germline V lookup: CDR1 SGHRS, CDR2 YFSETQ.

This clone was observed a few times. The chain combines TRBV15 with TRBJ2-7; TRBD2 matches at 9 bases. V shed 0 bases, J shed 9 bases, and the junction held 12 bases outside the gene matches. CDR1 is LNHNV and CDR2 is YYDKDF in the germline V gene (reference sequence). This CDR3 comprises 16 residues. The CDR3 loop reads CATSRDVGTSGSSQYF. CDR3 nucleotide sequence: TGTGCCACCAGCAGAGATGTAGGCACTAGCGGGTCCTCGCAGTACTTC.

There are a few counts of this clone. The rearrangement joins TRBV7-6 to TRBJ2-7, with 12 bases identical to TRBD1. The ends lost 2 bases at V and 5 bases at J; junction bases unmatched: 7. The CDR3 has 16 residues. From germline, CDR1 is SGHVS and CDR2 FNYEAQ. The CDR3 spells CASSLPGQGAVDEQYF. CDR3 bases: TGTGCCAGCAGCTTACCGGGACAGGGGGCTGTCGACGAGCAGTACTTC.

Only a few counts were recorded for this clone. This chain links TRBV9 with TRBJ2-7; possible D gene TRBD2, 5 bases. CDR1 SGDLS and CDR2 YYNGEE come from the germline V gene. The CDR3 sequence is 14 residues long. With 4 bases removed from V and 7 bases from J, the gap between germline ends came to 18 bases. DNA of the CDR3: TGTGCCAGCAGCCTTCGACTATCCGTGGGGGAGCAGTACTTC. This translates into CASSLRLSVGEQYF.

This clone has a handful of counts. This chain joins TRBV30 and TRBJ2-3; 7 nucleotides match TRBD1. The V segment lost 0 bases and the J segment 7 bases; nucleotides outside the gene matches: 7. The CDR3 loop spans 14 amino acids. The germline V gene encodes CDR1 GTSNPN and CDR2 SVGIG (reference sequence). CDR3 nucleotides: TGTGCCTGGAGTGTAGGGGGCTTAGAAAATACGCAGTATTTT. This translates into CAWSVGGLENTQYF.

This clone has only a few counts. This chain connects TRBV29-1 to TRBJ1-2; 9 bases line up with TRBD1. V dropped 5 bases and J dropped 5; count of bases not matched to a gene: 6. This CDR3 region has 13 residues. Germline V CDR1 and CDR2: SQVTM, ANQGSEA. As DNA, the CDR3 is TGCAGCGTTACGGGACAGGGAACATATGGCTACACCTTC. Protein product: CSVTGQGTYGYTF.

This chain links TRBV4-3 with TRBJ1-2; 8 nucleotides align to TRBD1. Germline-derived CDR1 and CDR2 are LGHNA and YSLEER. V was clipped by 0 bases and J by 9 bases; unmatched bases: 9. The length of the CDR3 is 15 residues. The CDR3 reads CASSQDFGQGVSYTF. CDR3 bases: TGCGCCAGCAGCCAAGATTTCGGACAGGGCGTTAGCTACACCTTC.

This chain connects TRBV5-1 to TRBJ2-1; TRBD2 agrees at 11 bases. J lost 5 bases, V lost 4 bases, and 5 bases had no gene match. Germline V CDR1 and CDR2: SGHRS, YFSETQ. The CDR3 is 15 residues long. The CDR3 DNA reads TGCGCCAGCAGCCTAGCGGGAGGAGACCACAATGAGCAGTTCTTC. This sequence encodes CASSLAGGDHNEQFF.